What follows are 19 T cell receptor beta chains derived from one specimen sequenced in a study of cytomegalovirus exposure and HLA in healthy donors. The PCR ran on 60 Vbeta and 13 Jbeta primers. Clones were read by immunoSEQ multiplex PCR, and TCRdb kept only the in-frame ones, dropping some. This sample carries roughly 100,000 clones, approximately 81% of them seen once, and the ten largest clones take around 1.3%. The source material was PBMCs. The receptors derive from a man under 40 in good health and CMV-seronegative.

This clone was seen a handful of times. CDR3 in amino acids: CASSLDRVGNSPLHF. The CDR3 DNA sequence: TGTGCCAGCAGCTTGGACAGGGTGGGCAATTCACCCCTCCACTTT. The rearrangement joins TRBV7-9 to TRBJ1-6, with 8 positions matching TRBD1. V dropped 3 bases and J dropped 7; count of bases not matched to a gene: 5. The V gene's germline CDR1 is SEHNR and CDR2 FQNEAQ (reference sequence). This CDR3 is built from 15 residues. Variable domain in full (rest from reference TRBV7-9 and TRBJ1-6): DTGVSQNPRHKITKRGQNVTFRCDPISEHNRLYWYRQTLGQGPEFLTYFQNEAQLEKSRLLSDRFSAERPKGSFSTLEIQRTEQGDSAMYLCASSLDRVGNSPLHFGNGTRLTVT.

This chain connects TRBV5-1 to TRBJ2-7; tentatively, D is TRBD1 (6 bases). Per germline, CDR1 SGHRS and CDR2 YFSETQ. The V end was cut by 1 base, the J end by 0 bases, with 8 bases between. The CDR3 runs to 14 residues. The CDR3 sequence is CASSLTQGSYEQYF. DNA of the CDR3: TGCGCCAGCAGCTTGACACAGGGCTCCTACGAGCAGTACTTC.

The rearrangement joins TRBV10-3 to TRBJ2-2; 8 nucleotides match TRBD1. The CDR3 covers 15 residues. V lost 5 bases to trimming and J lost 0 bases; unmatched junction nucleotides: 2. Germline CDR1 is ENHRY and CDR2 is SYGVKD. CDR3 region: CAISRTGTNTGELFF. The CDR3 nucleotides are TGTGCCATCAGTCGGACAGGGACGAACACCGGGGAGCTGTTTTTT.

The V and J genes are TRBV7-8 and TRBJ2-2, with D possibly TRBD1 on 7 matching bases. The V and J ends lost 8 bases and 3 bases respectively, with 16 bases between them. This CDR3 has 15 amino acids. CDR1 and CDR2 (germline): SGHVS, FQNEAQ. CDR3 amino acids: CASDRGRGDTGELFF. In DNA, the CDR3 is TGTGCCAGCGATAGGGGGCGGGGTGACACCGGGGAGCTGTTTTTT.

The J gene is TRBJ2-7, the V gene TRBV4-3, with D uncertain. Trimming cost V 0 bases and J 5 bases, with 11 bases left between them. Germline CDR1 and CDR2: LGHNA and YSLEER. This CDR3 has 14 residues. This CDR3 reads CASSQEVSVNEQYF. The CDR3 bases are TGCGCCAGCAGCCAAGAAGTAAGCGTAAACGAGCAGTACTTC.

The chain links TRBV6-7 to TRBJ2-7, with 7 bases that match TRBD1. TRBV6-7 is an ORF, with its function uncertain. This CDR3 has 14 residues. V trimming: 6 bases; J trimming: 1 base; junction bases outside the gene matches: 6. This CDR3 reads CASRRTGVSYEQYF. The CDR3 DNA is TGTGCCAGCAGAAGAACAGGGGTATCCTACGAGCAGTACTTC.

CDR3 in DNA: TGTGCCATCAGCCCGCAGGGGTCGGCAGATACGCAGTATTTT. This gives the protein CAISPQGSADTQYF. The rearrangement joins TRBV10-3 to TRBJ2-3; a possible D gene is TRBD1 (6 bases). Trimming shortened V by 6 bases and J by 4 bases, and 14 bases separated the two germline ends. The CDR3 spans 14 residues. Per the germline V gene, CDR1 is ENHRY and CDR2 is SYGVKD.

CDR3 sequence reads: CASSLSRGDNSPLHF. For the CDR3, the DNA is TGTGCCAGCAGCTTGAGTAGAGGAGATAATTCACCCCTCCACTTT. This sequence joins TRBV7-9 and TRBJ1-6, with unresolved D. Germline CDR1 is SEHNR and CDR2 is FQNEAQ (reference sequence). Trimming cost V 3 bases and J 5 bases, with 11 bases left between them. The CDR3 covers 15 residues.

V and J are TRBV2 and TRBJ1-2, with 9 bases fitting TRBD1. In germline, CDR1 is SNHLY, CDR2 FYNNEI. J gave up 8 bases and V 3 bases, and 4 bases lay outside the gene matches. The CDR3 is 13 amino acids. The DNA for the CDR3 is TGTGCCAGCAGTGATGGGACAGGGAAAGGCTACACCTTC. Translated, it gives CASSDGTGKGYTF.

This clone was detected a few times. The chain has TRBV19 and TRBJ2-5; D call uncertain. Germline CDR1 reads LNHDA; CDR2 reads SQIVND (reference sequence). The V and J ends lost 6 bases and 2 bases respectively, with 13 bases between them. The CDR3 sequence is 14 residues long. CDR3 DNA sequence: TGTGCCAGTAGCCGAAGACTCGAGCAAGAGACCCAGTACTTC. It is translated as CASSRRLEQETQYF.

The genes are TRBV6-1 and TRBJ1-5, with TRBD1 matching 9 bases. This CDR3 spans 16 amino acids. J lost 7 bases, V lost 2 bases, and 9 bases had no gene match. Looked up from germline, CDR1 is MNHNS and CDR2 is SASEGT. The CDR3 protein is CASSEIRGQGGQPQHF. Written as DNA, the CDR3 is TGTGCCAGCAGTGAAATCAGGGGACAGGGCGGCCAGCCCCAGCATTTT.

The J gene is TRBJ1-3, the V gene TRBV15; tentative D call: TRBD1 (5 bases). Germline CDR1 reads LNHNV; CDR2 reads YYDKDF (reference sequence). Between the trimmed V and J ends, which lost 5 bases and 0 bases, there was a span of 14 bases. CDR3 length equals 16 residues. The CDR3 spells CATSGGGERSGNTIYF. The CDR3 DNA sequence: TGTGCCACCAGCGGGGGAGGGGAGCGCTCTGGAAACACCATATATTTT.

The chain is built from TRBV5-1 and TRBJ1-5; D may be TRBD1 (5 bases). The CDR3 has 15 amino acids. Germline assignment: CDR1 SGHRS and CDR2 YFSETQ. V was clipped by 4 bases and J by 7 bases, with 18 bases between them. The CDR3 spells CASSAPRGLGQPQHF. DNA of the CDR3: TGCGCCAGCAGCGCACCTCGGGGGTTGGGGCAGCCCCAGCATTTT.

The chain combines TRBV5-1 with TRBJ2-7; D perhaps matches TRBD2 (6 bases). Germline V CDR1 and CDR2: SGHRS, YFSETQ. The CDR3 totals 14 residues. Trimming took 3 bases from V and 2 from J, leaving 12 bases between them. The CDR3 protein is CASSSGLSAYEQYF. CDR3 DNA: TGCGCCAGCAGCTCGGGACTTTCAGCCTACGAGCAGTACTTC.

The rearrangement links TRBV4-1 to TRBJ1-1; D might be TRBD1 (5 bases). Germline assignment: CDR1 MGHRA and CDR2 YSYEKL. The length of the CDR3 is 12 residues. With 2 bases removed from V and 7 bases from J, the gap between germline ends came to 8 bases. CDR3 loop: CASSQRGNEAFF. DNA of the CDR3: TGCGCCAGCAGCCAAAGGGGTAATGAAGCTTTCTTT.

The genes are TRBV9 and TRBJ1-2; no firm D call. V was pared by 4 bases and J by 9 bases, with 19 bases between. This CDR3 spans 14 amino acids. Germline V CDR1 and CDR2: SGDLS, YYNGEE. CDR3 coding DNA: TGTGCCAGCAGCTCCATTACCGGGAGCCGAAGCTACACCTTC. Translated: CASSSITGSRSYTF. Together with reference TRBV9 and TRBJ1-2, the CDR3 gives the full variable domain: DSGVTQTPKHLITATGQRVTLRCSPRSGDLSVYWYQQSLDQGLQFLIQYYNGEERAKGNILERFSAQQFPDLHSELNLSSLELGDSALYFCASSSITGSRSYTFGSGTRLTVV.

V gene TRBV10-3 combines with J gene TRBJ2-7; 8 positions agree with TRBD2. V lost 0 bases and J lost 4; bases outside the gene matches: 11. Germline V gene data show CDR1 as ENHRY and CDR2 as SYGVKD. The CDR3 runs 17 residues. This chain's CDR3 is CAISESMSGSKIYEQYF. Written as DNA, the CDR3 is TGTGCCATCAGTGAGTCGATGAGCGGGAGTAAGATATACGAGCAGTACTTC.

V is TRBV7-7 and J is TRBJ1-3; D is possibly TRBD1 (5 bases). Per the germline V gene, CDR1 is SSHAT and CDR2 is FNYEAQ (reference sequence). The length of the CDR3 is 16 residues. Trimming pared 5 bases from V and 2 bases from J, leaving 16 bases between. This CDR3 reads CASSVGGRGTGNTIYF. CDR3 nucleotide sequence: TGTGCCAGCAGCGTCGGGGGTAGGGGAACTGGAAACACCATATATTTT.

On this clone: The same CDR3 arises from other DNA sequences in this sample as well. V gene TRBV5-6 combines with J gene TRBJ2-5; D unresolved. This CDR3 has 14 residues. V shed 4 bases and J shed 2 bases, with 12 bases lying between them. Germline V gene lookup returns CDR1 SGHDT and CDR2 YYEEEE. In nucleotides, the CDR3 is TGTGCCAGCAGCCCCGGTCTAAATCAAGAGACCCAGTACTTC. The encoded protein is CASSPGLNQETQYF.